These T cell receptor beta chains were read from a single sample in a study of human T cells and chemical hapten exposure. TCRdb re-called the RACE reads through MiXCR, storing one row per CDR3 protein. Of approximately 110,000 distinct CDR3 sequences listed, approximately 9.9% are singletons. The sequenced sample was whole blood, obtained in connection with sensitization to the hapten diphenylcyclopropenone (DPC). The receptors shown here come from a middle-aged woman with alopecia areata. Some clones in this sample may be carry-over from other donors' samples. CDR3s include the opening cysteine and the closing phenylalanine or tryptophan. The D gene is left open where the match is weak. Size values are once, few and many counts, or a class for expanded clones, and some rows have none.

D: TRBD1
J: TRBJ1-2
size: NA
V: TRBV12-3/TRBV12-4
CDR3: CASSFWGTGYGYTF
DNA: TGTGCCAGCAGTTTCTGGGGGACAGGTTATGGCTACACCTTC

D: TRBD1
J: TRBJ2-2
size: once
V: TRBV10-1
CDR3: CASSDGTGVPGELFF
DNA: TGCGCCAGCAGTGACGGGACAGGGGTTCCCGGGGAGCTGTTTTTT

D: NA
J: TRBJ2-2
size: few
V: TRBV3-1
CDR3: CASSQETGQSYTGELFF
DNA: TGTGCCAGCAGCCAAGAAACCGGACAGTCTTACACCGGGGAGCTGTTTTTT

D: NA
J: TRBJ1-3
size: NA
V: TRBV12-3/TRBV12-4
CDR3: CASSSPGGNTIYF
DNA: TGTGCCAGCAGTTCCCCCGGAGGGAACACCATATATTTT

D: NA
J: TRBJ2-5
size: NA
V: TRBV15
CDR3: CATSNLVLETQYF
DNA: TGTGCCACCAGCAACTTGGTTTTAGAGACCCAGTACTTC

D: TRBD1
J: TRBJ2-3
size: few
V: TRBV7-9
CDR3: CASSFRGQGTQYF
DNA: TGTGCCAGCAGCTTCCGGGGACAGGGTACGCAGTATTTT

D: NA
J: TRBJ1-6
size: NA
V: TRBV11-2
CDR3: CASSLLGDGNSPLRF
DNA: TGTGCCAGCAGCTTATTAGGGGACGGAAATTCACCCCTCCGCTTT

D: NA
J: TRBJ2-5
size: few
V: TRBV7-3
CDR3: CASSFFSGRQETQYF
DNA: TGTGCCAGCAGCTTCTTTAGCGGCCGACAAGAGACCCAGTACTTC

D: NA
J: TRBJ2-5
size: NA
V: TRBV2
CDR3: CASNGQLQETQYF
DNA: TGTGCCAGCAACGGACAGCTCCAAGAGACCCAGTACTTC

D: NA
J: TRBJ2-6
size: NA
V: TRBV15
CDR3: CATSRDRESGANVLTF
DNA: TGTGCCACCAGCAGAGATCGGGAGAGTGGGGCCAACGTCCTGACTTTC

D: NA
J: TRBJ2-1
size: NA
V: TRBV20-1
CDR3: CSARPRTAYNEQFF
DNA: TGCAGTGCTAGGCCCCGGACAGCCTACAATGAGCAGTTCTTC